The count of the clone carrying this T cell receptor (beta chain) is one. Antigen: not known. The sample belongs to a study of shared clonotypes between healthy human individuals. Background on the study: A donor's plate count was three for CD4 naive and three for CD4 memory; CD8 naive had two and CD8 memory one. General study results and limits: Sequencing depth was expected to influence donor clonotype sharing. In this cohort, only blood was sampled, and tissue repertoires likely differ.

Per the germline V gene, CDR1 is MNHEY and CDR2 is SMNVEV (reference sequence). J lost 5 bases, V lost 4 bases, and 10 bases had no gene match. The CDR3 runs to 16 residues. Data came from immunoSEQ multiplex PCR; TCRdb stores just in-frame clones and leaves some out. The sample holds approximately 2,000,000 clones; 93% are singletons and the top ten take less than 2%. CD45RO-negative, CCR7-positively selected cells formed the naive CD8 fraction, excluding terminally differentiated effector memory CD45RA+ cells. The chain joins TRBV27 to TRBJ2-5, with 10 nucleotides matching TRBD2. The source material was naive CD8+ T cells from PBMCs. The sequence derives from a young man in good health. Some clones in this sample may be carry-over from other donors' samples. In DNA form, the CDR3 reads TGTGCCAGCAGTTCCTTCGGGACTAGCGACGTGGAGACCCAGTACTTC. This encodes CASSSFGTSDVETQYF.